This entry features one T cell receptor (beta chain) sequence. V lost 7 bases and J 2 bases, leaving 18 bases between the germline ends. The CDR3 covers 15 residues. Germline V CDR1 and CDR2: MDHEN, SYDVKM. Authors' analysis steps: By means of reference gene primer amplification, nucleated cell counts were estimated. Using immunoSEQ multiplex PCR, the repertoire was profiled, and TCRdb retains in-frame clones only, with some absent. The D gene and trimming were derived from the DNA, and the V and J assignments and clone size from that table. The sample contains about 100,000 clones, over 80% of which appear only once. The sample is drawn from a study of blood T cell repertoires in COVID-19.

Sequencing was done on a sample of peripheral blood. The TCR originated in a man aged 45 to 65 with active COVID-19. V usage is TRBV28 and J usage is TRBJ2-7, with D maybe TRBD1 (7 bases). CDR3 sequence: CASKSGGTAAYEQYF. Written as DNA, the CDR3 is TGTGCCAGCAAGAGTGGGGGGACAGCTGCCTACGAGCAGTACTTC.